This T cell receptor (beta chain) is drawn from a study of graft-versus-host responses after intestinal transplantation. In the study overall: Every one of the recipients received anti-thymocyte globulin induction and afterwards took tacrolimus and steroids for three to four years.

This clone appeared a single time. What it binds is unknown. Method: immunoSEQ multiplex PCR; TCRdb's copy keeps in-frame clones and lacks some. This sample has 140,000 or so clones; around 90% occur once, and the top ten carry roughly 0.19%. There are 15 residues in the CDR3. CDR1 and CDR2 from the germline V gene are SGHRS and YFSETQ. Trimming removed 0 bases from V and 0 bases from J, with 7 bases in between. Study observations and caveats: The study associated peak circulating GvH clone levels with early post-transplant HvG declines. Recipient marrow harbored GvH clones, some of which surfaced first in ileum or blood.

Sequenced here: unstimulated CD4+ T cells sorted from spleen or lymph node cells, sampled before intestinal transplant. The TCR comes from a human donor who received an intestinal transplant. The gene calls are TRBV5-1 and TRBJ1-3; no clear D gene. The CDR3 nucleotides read TGCGCCAGCAGCTTGGGGTCAGCCTCTGGAAACACCATATATTTT. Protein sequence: CASSLGSASGNTIYF.